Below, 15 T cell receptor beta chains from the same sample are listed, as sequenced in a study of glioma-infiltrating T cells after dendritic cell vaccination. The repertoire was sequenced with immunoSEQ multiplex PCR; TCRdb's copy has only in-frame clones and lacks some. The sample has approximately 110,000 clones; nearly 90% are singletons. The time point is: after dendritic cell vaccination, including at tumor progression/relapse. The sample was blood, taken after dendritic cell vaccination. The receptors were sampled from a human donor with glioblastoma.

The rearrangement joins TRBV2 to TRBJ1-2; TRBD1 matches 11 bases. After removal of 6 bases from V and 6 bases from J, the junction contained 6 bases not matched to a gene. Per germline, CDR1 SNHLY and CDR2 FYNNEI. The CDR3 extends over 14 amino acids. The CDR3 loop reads CASSAWTGGNGYTF. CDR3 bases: TGTGCCAGCAGCGCCTGGACAGGGGGCAATGGCTACACCTTC.

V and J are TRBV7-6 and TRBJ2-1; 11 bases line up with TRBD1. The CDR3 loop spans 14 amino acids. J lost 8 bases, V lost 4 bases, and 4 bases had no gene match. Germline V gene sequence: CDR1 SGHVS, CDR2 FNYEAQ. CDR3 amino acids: CASSSGTGGYEQFF. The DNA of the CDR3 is TGTGCCAGCAGCTCCGGGACAGGGGGGTATGAGCAGTTCTTC.

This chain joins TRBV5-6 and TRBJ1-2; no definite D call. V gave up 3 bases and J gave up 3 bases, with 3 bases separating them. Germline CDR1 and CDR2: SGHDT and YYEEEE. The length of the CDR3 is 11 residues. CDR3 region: CASSSYYGYTF. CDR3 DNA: TGTGCCAGCAGCTCATACTATGGCTACACCTTC.

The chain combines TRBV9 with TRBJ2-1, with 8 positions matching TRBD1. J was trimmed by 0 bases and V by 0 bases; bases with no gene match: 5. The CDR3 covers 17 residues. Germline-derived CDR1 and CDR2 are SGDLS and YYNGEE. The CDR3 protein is CASSVDWTGSSYNEQFF. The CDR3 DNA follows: TGTGCCAGCAGCGTAGACTGGACAGGGAGCTCCTACAATGAGCAGTTCTTC.

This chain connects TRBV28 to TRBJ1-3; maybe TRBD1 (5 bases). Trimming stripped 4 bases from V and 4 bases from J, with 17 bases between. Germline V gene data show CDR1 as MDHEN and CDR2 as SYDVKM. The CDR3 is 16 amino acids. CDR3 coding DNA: TGTGCCAGCAGTTGGGGGACTGGGGCGGCCGGAAACACCATATATTTT. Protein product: CASSWGTGAAGNTIYF.

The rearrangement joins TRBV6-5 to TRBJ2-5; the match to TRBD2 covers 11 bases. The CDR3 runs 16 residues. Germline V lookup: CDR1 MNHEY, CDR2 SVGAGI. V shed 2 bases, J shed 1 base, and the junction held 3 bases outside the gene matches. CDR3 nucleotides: TGTGCCAGCAGTTACGGTAGCGGGAGGGTCCAAGAGACCCAGTACTTC. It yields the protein CASSYGSGRVQETQYF.

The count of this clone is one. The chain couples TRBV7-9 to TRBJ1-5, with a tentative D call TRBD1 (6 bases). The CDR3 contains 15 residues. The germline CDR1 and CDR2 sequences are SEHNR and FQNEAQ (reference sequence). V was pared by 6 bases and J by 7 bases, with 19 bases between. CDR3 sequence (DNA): TGTGCCAGCAGTAGAGGGGGGGCAGGGTGGCAGCCCCAGCATTTT. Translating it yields CASSRGGAGWQPQHF.

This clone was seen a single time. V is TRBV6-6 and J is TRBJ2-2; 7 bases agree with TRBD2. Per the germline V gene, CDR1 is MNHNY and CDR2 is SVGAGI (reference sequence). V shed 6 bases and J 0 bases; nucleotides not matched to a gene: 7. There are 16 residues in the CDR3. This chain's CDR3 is CASRPPAGANTGELFF. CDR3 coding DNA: TGTGCCAGCAGGCCCCCCGCGGGAGCGAACACCGGGGAGCTGTTTTTT.

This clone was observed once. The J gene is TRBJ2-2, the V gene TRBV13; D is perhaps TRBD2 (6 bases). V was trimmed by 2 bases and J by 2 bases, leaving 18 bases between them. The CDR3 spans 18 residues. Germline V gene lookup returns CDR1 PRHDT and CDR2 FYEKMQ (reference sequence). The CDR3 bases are TGTGCCAGCAGCTTATCAGCGGGCCTTTCGTCAAACACCGGGGAGCTGTTTTTT. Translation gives CASSLSAGLSSNTGELFF.

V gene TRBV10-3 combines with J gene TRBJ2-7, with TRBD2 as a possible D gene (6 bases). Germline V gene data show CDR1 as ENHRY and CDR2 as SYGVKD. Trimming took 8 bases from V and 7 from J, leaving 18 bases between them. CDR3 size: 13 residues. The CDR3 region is CAISEEGLGEQYF. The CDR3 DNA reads TGTGCCATCTCCGAGGAGGGTTTGGGGGAGCAGTACTTC.

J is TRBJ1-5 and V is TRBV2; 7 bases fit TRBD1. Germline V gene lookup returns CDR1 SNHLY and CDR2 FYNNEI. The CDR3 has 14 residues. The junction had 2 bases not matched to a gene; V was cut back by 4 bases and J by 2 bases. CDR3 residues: CASSGGTGNQPQHF. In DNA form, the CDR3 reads TGTGCCAGCAGTGGCGGGACAGGCAATCAGCCCCAGCATTTT.

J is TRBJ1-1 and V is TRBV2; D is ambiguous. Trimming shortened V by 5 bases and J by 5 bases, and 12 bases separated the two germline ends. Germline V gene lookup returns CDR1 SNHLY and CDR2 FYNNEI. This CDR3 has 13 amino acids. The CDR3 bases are TGTGCCAGCAGTAACTCGGGGTTAACTGAAGCTTTCTTT. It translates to CASSNSGLTEAFF.

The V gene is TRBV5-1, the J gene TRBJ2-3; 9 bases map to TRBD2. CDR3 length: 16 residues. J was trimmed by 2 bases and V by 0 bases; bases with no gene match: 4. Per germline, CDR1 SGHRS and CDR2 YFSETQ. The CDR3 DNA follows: TGCGCCAGCAGCTTGGGGGTAGCGGGGGCCACAGATACGCAGTATTTT. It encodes CASSLGVAGATDTQYF.

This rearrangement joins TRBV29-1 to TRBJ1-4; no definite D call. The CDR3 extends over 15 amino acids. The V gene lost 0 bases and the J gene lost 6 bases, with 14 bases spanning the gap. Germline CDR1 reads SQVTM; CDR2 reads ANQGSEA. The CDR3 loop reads CSVEDPDTAHEKLFF. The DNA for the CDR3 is TGCAGCGTTGAAGATCCTGACACAGCACATGAAAAACTGTTTTTT.

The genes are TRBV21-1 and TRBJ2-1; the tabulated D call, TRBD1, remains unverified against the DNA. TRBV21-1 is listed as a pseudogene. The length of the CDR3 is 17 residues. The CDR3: CASSKLSRQGFYNEQFF. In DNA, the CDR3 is TGTGCCAGCAGCAAACTCTCTAGGCAGGGATTTTACAATGAGCAGTTCTTC.